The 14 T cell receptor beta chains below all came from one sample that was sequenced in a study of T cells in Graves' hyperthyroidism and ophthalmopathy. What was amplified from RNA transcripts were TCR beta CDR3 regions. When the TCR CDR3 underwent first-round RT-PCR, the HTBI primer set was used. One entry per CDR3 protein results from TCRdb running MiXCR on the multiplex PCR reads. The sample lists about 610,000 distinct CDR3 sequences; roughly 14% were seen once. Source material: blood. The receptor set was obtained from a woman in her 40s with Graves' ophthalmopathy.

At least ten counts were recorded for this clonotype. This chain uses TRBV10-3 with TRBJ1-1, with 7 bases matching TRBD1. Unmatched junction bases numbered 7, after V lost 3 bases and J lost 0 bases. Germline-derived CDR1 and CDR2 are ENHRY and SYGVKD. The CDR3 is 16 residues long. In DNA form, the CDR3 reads TGTGCCATCAGTGATGGGGGACAGCACATGAACACTGAAGCTTTCTTT. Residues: CAISDGGQHMNTEAFF.

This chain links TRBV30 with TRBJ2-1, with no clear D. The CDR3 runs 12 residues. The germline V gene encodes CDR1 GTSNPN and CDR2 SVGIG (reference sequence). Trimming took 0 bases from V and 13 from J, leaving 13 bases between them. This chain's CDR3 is CAWSVLGDFQFF. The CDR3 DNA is TGTGCCTGGAGTGTACTTGGGGATTTTCAGTTCTTC.

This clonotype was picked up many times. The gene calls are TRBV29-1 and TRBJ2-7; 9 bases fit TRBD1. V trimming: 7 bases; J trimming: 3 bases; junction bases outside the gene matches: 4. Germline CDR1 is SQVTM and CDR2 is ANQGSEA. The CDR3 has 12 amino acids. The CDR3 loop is CSGTTGGYEQYF. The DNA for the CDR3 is TGCAGCGGGACGACAGGGGGCTACGAGCAGTACTTC.

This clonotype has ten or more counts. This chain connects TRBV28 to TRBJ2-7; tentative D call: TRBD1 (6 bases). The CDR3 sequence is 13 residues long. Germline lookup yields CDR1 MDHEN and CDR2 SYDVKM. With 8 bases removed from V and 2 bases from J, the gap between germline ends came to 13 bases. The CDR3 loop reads CASGRTVTYEQYF. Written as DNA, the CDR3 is TGTGCCAGCGGCCGGACAGTTACCTACGAGCAGTACTTC. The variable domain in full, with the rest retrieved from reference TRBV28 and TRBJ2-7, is DVKVTQSSRYLVKRTGEKVFLECVQDMDHENMFWYRQDPGLGLRLIYFSYDVKMKEKGDIPEGYSVSREKKERFSLILESASTNQTSMYLCASGRTVTYEQYFGPGTRLTVT.

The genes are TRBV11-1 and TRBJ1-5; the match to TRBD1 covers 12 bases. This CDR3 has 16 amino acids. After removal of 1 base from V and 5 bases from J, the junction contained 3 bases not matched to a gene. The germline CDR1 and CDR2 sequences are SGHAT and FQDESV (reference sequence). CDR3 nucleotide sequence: TGTGCCAGCAGCTTAGATGGGACAGGGGGCGATCAGCCCCAGCATTTT. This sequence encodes CASSLDGTGGDQPQHF.

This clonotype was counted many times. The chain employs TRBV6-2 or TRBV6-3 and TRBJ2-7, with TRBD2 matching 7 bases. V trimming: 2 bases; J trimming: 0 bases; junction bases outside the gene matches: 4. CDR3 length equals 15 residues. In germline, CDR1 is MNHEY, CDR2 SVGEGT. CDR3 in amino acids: CASSYAGEGSYEQYF. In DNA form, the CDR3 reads TGTGCCAGCAGTTACGCCGGGGAGGGCTCCTACGAGCAGTACTTC.

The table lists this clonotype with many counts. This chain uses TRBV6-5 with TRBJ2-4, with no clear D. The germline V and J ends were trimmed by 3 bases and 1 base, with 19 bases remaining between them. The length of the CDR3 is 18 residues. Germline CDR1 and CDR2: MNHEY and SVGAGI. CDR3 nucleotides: TGTGCCAGCAGTTATCTCTTTCTTAAGGCCCGGGCCAAAAACATTCAGTACTTC. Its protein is CASSYLFLKARAKNIQYF.

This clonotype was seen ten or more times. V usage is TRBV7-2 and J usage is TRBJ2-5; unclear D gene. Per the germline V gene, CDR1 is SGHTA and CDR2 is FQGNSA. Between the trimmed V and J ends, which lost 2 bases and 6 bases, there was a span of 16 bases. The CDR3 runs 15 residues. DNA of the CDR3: TGTGCCAGCAGCTTACCGTCCGTTCTGGTGCAGACCCAGTACTTC. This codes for CASSLPSVLVQTQYF.

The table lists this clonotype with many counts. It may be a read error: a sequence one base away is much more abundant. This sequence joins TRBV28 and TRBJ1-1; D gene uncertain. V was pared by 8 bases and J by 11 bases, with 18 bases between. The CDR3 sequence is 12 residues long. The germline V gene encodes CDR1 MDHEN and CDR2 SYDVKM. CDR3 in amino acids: CASASPFIDAFF. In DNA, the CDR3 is TGTGCCAGCGCATCACCGTTCATAGATGCTTTCTTT.

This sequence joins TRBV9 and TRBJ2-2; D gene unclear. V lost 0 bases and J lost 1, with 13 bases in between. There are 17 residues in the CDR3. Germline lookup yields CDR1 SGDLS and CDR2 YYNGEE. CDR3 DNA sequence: TGTGCCAGCAGCGTAGCTACCACGGCAGGGAACACCGGGGAGCTGTTTTTT. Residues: CASSVATTAGNTGELFF.

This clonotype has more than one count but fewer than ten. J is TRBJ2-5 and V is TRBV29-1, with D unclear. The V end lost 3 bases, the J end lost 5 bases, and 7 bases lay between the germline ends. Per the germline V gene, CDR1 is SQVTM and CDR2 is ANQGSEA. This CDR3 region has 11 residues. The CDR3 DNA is TGCAGCGTTGAGGGGTGGGAGACCCAGTACTTC. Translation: CSVEGWETQYF.

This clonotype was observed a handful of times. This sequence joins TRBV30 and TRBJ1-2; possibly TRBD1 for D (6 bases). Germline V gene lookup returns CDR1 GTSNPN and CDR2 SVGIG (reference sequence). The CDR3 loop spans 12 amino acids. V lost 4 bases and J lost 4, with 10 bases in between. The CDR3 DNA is TGTGCCTGGATCGAGGGGGGCTATGGCTACACCTTC. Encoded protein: CAWIEGGYGYTF.

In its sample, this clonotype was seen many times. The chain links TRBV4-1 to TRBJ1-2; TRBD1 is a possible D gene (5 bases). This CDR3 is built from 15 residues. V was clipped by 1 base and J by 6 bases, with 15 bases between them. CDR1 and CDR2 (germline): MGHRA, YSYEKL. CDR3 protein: CASSQVGTAYNGYTF. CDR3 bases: TGCGCCAGCAGCCAAGTGGGGACCGCGTATAATGGCTACACCTTC.

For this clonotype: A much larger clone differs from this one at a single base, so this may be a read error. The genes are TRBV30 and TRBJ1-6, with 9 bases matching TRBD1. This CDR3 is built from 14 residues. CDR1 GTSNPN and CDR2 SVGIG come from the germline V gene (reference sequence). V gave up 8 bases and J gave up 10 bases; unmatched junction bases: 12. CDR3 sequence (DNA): TGTGCCCCCGAGGCCGGGACAGGGAAGTCACCCCTCCACTTT. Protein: CAPEAGTGKSPLHF.